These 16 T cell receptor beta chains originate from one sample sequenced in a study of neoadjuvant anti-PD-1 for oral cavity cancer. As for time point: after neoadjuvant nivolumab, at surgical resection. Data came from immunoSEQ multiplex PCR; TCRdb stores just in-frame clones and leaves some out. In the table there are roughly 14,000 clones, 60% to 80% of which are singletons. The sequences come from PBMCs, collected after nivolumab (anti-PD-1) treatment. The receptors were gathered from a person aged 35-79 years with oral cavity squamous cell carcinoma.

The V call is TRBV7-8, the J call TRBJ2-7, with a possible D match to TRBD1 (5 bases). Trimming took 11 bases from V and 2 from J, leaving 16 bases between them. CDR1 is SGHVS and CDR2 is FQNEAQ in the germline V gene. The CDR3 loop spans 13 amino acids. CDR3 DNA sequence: TGTGCCGGACAAGACAGAGGAACCTACGAGCAGTACTTC. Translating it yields CAGQDRGTYEQYF.

CDR3 DNA sequence: TGCGCCAGCAGCATCGAACCGACAGGGTTACAAGAGACCCAGTACTTC. This codes for CASSIEPTGLQETQYF. The rearrangement uses TRBV5-1 and TRBJ2-5, with TRBD1 identical over 7 bases. V dropped 4 bases and J dropped 2; count of bases not matched to a gene: 11. There are 16 residues in the CDR3. Germline CDR1 SGHRS, CDR2 YFSETQ.

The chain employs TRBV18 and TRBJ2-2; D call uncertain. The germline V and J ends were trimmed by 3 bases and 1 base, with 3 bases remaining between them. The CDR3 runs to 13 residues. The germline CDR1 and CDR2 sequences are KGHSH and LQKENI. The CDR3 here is CASSPGNTGELFF. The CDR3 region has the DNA TGTGCCAGCTCACCTGGGAACACCGGGGAGCTGTTTTTT.

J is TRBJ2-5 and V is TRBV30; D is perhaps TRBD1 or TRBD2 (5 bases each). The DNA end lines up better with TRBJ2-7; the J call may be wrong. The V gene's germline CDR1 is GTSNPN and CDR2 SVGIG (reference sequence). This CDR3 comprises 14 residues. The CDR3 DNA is TGTGCCTCCACGAGGGAAGGGGTTCGCTACGAGCAGTACTTC. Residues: CASTREGVRYEQYF.

CDR3 coding DNA: TGTGCCAGCAGCTTGCCGGGCGGGCTAGCGGGAGACGAGCAGTACTTC. This encodes CASSLPGGLAGDEQYF. The chain has TRBV5-4 and TRBJ2-7; the match to TRBD2 covers 10 bases. The CDR3 spans 16 residues. Germline lookup yields CDR1 SGHNT and CDR2 YYREEE (reference sequence). With V trimmed by 1 base and J by 5 bases, 9 bases remained unmatched.

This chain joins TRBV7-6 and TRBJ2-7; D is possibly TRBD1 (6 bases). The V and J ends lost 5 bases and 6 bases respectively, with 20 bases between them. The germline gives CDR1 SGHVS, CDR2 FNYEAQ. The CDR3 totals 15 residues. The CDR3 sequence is CASSPSWTATFEQYF. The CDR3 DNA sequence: TGTGCCAGCAGCCCGTCTTGGACAGCTACATTCGAGCAGTACTTC.

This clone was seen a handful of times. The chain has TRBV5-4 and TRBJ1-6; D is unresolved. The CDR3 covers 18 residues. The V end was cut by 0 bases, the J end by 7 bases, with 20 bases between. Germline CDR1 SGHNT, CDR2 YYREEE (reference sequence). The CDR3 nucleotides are TGTGCCAGCAGCTTGGAATTCCGCATGGGCGCATCCAATTCACCCCTCCACTTT. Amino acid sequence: CASSLEFRMGASNSPLHF.

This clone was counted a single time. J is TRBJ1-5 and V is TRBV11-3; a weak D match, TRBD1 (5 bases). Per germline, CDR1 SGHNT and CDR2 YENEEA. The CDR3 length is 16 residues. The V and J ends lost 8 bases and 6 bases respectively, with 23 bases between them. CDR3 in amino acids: CASDIPGNGGRQPQHF. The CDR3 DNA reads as TGTGCCAGCGATATTCCAGGGAACGGGGGTCGTCAGCCCCAGCATTTT.

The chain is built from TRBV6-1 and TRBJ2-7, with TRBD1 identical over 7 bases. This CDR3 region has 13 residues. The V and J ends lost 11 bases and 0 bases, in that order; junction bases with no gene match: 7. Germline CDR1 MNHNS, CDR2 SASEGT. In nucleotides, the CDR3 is TGTGCCGTACAACAGGGGACCTCCTACGAGCAGTACTTC. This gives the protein CAVQQGTSYEQYF.

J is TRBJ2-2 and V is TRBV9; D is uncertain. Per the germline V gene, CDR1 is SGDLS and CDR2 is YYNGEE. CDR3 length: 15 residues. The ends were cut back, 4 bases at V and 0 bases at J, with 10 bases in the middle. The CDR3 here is CASSPPSTNTGELFF. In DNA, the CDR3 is TGTGCCAGCAGCCCCCCGAGCACGAACACCGGGGAGCTGTTTTTT. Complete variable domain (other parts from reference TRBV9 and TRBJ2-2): DSGVTQTPKHLITATGQRVTLRCSPRSGDLSVYWYQQSLDQGLQFLIQYYNGEERAKGNILERFSAQQFPDLHSELNLSSLELGDSALYFCASSPPSTNTGELFFGEGSRLTVL.

The CDR3 sequence: CASSQDRVGGELFF. CDR3 coding DNA: TGCGCCAGCAGCCAGGACAGGGTTGGCGGGGAGCTGTTTTTT. V is TRBV5-1 and J is TRBJ2-2, with TRBD1 identical over 8 bases. The CDR3 runs to 14 residues. The germline CDR1 and CDR2 sequences are SGHRS and YFSETQ. Trimming took 4 bases from V and 7 from J; bases not matched to a gene: 6.

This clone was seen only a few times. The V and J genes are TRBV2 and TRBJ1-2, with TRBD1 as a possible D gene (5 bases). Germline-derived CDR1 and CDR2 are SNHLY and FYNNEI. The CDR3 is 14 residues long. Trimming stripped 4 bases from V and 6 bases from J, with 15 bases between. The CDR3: CASSVAGRSDGYTF. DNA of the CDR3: TGTGCCAGCAGTGTAGCAGGGCGAAGCGATGGCTACACCTTC.

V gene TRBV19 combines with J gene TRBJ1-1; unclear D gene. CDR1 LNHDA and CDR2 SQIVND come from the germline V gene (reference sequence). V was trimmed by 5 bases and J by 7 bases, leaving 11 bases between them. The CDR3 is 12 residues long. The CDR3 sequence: CASSLVGFEAFF. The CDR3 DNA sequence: TGTGCCAGTAGTCTCGTCGGCTTTGAAGCTTTCTTT.

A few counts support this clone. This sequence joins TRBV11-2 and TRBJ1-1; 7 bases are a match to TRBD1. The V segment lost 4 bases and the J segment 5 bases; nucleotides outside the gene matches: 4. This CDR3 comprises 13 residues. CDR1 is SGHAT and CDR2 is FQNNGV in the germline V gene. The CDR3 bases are TGTGCCAGCAGCTCGGACAGGTCGACTGAAGCTTTCTTT. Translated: CASSSDRSTEAFF.

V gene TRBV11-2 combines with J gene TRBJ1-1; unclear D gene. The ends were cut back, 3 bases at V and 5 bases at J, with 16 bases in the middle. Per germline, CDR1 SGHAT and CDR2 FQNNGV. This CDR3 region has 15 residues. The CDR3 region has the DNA TGTGCCAGCAGCTTCCCCCATGGGCGAGGGACTGAAGCTTTCTTT. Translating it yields CASSFPHGRGTEAFF. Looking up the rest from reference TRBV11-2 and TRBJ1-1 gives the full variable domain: EAGVAQSPRYKIIEKRQSVAFWCNPISGHATLYWYQQILGQGPKLLIQFQNNGVVDDSQLPKDRFSAERLKGVDSTLKIQPAKLEDSAVYLCASSFPHGRGTEAFFGQGTRLTVV.

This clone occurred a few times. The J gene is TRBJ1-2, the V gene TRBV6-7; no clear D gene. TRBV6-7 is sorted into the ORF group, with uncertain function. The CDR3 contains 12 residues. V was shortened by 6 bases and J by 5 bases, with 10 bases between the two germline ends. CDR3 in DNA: TGTGCCAGCAGGGCCCAGGCGTATGGCTACACCTTC. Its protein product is CASRAQAYGYTF.